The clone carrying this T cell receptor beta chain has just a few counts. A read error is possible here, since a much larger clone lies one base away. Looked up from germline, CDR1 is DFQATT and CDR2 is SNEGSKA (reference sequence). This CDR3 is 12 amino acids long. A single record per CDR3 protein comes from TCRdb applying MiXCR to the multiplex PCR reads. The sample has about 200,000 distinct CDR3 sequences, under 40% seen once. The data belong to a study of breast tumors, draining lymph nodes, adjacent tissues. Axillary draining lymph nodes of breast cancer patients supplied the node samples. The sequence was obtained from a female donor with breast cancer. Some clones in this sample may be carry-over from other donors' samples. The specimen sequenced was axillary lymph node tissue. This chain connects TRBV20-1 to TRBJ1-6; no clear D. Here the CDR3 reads CSGQDSNSPPHF. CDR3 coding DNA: TGCAGTGGCCAGGATTCCAATTCACCCCCCCACTTT.